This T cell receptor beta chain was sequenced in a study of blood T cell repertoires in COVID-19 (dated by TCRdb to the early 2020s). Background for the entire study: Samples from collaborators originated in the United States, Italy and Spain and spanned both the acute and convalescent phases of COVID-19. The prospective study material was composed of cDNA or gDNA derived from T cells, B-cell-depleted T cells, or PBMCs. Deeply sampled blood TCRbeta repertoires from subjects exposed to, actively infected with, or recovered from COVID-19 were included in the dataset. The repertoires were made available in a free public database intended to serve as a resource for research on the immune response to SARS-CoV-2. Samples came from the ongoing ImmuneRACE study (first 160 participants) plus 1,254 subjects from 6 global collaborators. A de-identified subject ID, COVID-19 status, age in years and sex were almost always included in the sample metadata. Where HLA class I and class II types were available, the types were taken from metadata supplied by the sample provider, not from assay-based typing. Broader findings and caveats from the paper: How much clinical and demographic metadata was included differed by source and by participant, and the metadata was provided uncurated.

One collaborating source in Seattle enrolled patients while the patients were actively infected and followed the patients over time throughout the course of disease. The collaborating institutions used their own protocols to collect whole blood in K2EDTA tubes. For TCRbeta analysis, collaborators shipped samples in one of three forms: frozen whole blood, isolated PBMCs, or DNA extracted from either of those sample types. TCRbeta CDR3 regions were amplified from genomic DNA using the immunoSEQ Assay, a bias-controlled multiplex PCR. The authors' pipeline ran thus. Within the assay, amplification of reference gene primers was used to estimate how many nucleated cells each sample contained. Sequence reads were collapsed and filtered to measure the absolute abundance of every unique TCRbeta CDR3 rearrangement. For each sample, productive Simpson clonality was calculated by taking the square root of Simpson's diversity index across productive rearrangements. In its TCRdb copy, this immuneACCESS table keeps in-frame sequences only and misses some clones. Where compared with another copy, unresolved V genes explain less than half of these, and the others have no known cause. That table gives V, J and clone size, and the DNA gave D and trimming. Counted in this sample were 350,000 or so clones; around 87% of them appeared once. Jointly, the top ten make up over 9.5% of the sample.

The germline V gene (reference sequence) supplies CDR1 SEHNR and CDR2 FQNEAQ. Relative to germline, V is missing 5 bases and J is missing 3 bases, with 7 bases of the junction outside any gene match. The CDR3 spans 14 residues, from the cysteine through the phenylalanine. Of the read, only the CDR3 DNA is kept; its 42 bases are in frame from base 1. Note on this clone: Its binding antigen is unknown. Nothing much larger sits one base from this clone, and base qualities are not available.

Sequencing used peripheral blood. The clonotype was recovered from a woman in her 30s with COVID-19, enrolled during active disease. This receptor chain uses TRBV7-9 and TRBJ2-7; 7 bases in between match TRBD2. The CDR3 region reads CASSGLAVNYEQYF. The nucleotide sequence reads TGTGCCAGCAGCGGGCTAGCGGTAAACTACGAGCAGTACTTC. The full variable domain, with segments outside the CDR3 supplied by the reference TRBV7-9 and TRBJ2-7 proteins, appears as DTGVSQNPRHKITKRGQNVTFRCDPISEHNRLYWYRQTLGQGPEFLTYFQNEAQLEKSRLLSDRFSAERPKGSFSTLEIQRTEQGDSAMYLCASSGLAVNYEQYFGPGTRLTVT.